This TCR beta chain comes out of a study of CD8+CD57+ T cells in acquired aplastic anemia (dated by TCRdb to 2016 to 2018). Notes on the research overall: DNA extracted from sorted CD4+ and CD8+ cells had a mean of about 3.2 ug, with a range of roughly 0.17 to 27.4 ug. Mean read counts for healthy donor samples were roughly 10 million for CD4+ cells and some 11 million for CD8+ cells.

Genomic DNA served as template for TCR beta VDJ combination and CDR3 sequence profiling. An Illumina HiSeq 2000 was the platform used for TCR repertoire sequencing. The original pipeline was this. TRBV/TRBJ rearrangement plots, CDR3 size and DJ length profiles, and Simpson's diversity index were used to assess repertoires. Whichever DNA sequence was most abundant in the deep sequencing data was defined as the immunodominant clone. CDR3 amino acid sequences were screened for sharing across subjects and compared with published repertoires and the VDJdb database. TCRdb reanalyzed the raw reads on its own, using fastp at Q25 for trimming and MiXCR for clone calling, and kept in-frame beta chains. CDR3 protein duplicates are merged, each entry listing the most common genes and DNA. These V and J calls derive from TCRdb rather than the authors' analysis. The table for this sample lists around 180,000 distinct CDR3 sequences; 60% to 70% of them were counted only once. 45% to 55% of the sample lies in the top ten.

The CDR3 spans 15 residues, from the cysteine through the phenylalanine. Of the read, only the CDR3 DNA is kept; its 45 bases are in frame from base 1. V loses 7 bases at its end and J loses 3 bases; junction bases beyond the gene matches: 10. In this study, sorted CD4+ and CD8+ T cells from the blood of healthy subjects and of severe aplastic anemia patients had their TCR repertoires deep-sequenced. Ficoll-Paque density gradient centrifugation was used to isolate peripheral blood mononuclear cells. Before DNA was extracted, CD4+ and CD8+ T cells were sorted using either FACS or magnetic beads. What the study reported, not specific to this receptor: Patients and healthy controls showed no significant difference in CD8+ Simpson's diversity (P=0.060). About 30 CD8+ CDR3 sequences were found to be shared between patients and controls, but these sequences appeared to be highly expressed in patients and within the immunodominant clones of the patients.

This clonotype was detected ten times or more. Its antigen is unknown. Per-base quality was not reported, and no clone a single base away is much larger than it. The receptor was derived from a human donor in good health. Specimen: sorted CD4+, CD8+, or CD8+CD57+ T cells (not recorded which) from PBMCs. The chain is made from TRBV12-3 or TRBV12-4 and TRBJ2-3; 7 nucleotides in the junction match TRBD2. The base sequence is TGTGCCAGCACGGCGGGGGTGGGTAGTACAGATACGCAGTATTTT. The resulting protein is CASTAGVGSTDTQYF.